Detailed here is one T cell receptor beta chain. These data come from a study of OX40 agonist ivuxolimab in advanced cancers. Study in general: A diagnosis of hepatocellular carcinoma, melanoma, renal cell or head and neck cancer was present in dose-escalation patients.

Profiled with immunoSEQ multiplex PCR; TCRdb holds only in-frame clones, not every one. Altogether about 87,000 clones are present, 80% to 90% being singletons, with the ten largest covering 1.5% to 2%. This TCR was sampled from an adult with an advanced solid tumor such as melanoma, head and neck, liver or kidney cancer. Specimen: CD4+ or CD8+ T cells sorted from blood, collected in a trial of the OX40 agonist ivuxolimab.

CDR3 region: CASGSGDTHNEQFF. The DNA of the CDR3 is TGTGCCAGCGGTAGCGGCGACACCCACAATGAGCAGTTCTTC. This chain uses TRBV2 with TRBJ2-1, with D perhaps TRBD2 (6 bases). The CDR3 spans 14 residues. The germline V gene has CDR1 SNHLY and CDR2 FYNNEI. Trimming cost V 8 bases and J 5 bases, with 16 bases left between them.